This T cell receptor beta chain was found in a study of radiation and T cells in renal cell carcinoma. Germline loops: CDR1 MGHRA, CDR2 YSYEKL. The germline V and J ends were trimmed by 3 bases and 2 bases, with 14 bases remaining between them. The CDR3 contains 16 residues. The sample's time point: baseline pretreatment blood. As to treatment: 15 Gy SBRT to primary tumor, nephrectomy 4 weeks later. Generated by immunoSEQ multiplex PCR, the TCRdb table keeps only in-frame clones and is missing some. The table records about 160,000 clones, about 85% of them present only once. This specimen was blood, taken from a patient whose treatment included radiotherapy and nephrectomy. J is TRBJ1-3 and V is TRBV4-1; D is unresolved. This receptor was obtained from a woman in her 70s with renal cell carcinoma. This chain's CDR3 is CASSQQPLGAGNTIYF. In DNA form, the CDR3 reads TGCGCCAGCAGCCAGCAACCCCTGGGCGCTGGAAACACCATATATTTT.